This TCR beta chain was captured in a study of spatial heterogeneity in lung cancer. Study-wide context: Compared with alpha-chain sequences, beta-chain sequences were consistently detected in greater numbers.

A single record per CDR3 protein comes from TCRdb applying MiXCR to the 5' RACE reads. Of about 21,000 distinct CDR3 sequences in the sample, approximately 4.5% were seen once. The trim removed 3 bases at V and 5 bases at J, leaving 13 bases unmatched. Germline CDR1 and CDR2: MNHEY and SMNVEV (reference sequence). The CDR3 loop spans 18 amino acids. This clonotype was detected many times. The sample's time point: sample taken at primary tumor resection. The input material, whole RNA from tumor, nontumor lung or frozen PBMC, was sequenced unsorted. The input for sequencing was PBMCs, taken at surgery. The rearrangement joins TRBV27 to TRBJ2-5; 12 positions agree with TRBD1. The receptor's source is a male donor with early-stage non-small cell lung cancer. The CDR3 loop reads CASSFRDRGRLKRETQYF. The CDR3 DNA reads TGTGCCAGCAGTTTTCGGGACAGGGGGCGTCTCAAAAGGGAGACCCAGTACTTC.